This TCR beta chain stems from a study of CD8+ T cells in alopecia areata. About the research overall: Administration of oral tofacitinib to treated patients was at 5 to 10 mg twice daily. Tofacitinib ran 6 to 18 months, followed by 6 months off drug.

This CDR3 comprises 17 residues. CDR1 is MDHEN and CDR2 is SYDVKM in the germline V gene. V was pared by 5 bases and J by 6 bases, with 14 bases of the junction left unmatched. Collected material from alopecia areata patients comprised lesional scalp punch biopsies and peripheral blood. Once RNA had been extracted, it was reverse transcribed into cDNA to act as the sequencing template. The data were produced by immunoSEQ multiplex PCR, yet TCRdb's version contains in-frame clones alone and is incomplete. In the table there are 140,000 to 150,000 clones, approximately 50% of which are singletons. This clone occurred once.

The sample taken for sequencing was CD4+ T cells sorted from blood. This receptor was obtained from a human donor with alopecia areata. The chain has TRBV28 and TRBJ1-5, with TRBD1 matching over 9 bases. In DNA, the CDR3 is TGTGCCAGCAGTACCCCACTAGGTGGGACAGGGAGTCAGCCCCAGCATTTT. It yields the protein CASSTPLGGTGSQPQHF.